This T cell receptor beta chain was found in a study of T-cell reconstitution after alpha-beta-depleted transplantation in children. This clonotype was found a few times. Unique molecular identifiers featured in how the TCRbeta library was prepared. Each CDR3 protein is one row after TCRdb ran MiXCR on the PCR reads. This sample yields 500,000 to 600,000 distinct CDR3 sequences, of which 27% are seen a single time; 30% to 40% belongs to the top ten. CDR3 length: 19 residues. Trimming shortened V by 3 bases and J by 4 bases, and 30 bases separated the two germline ends. Germline assignment: CDR1 DFQATT and CDR2 SNEGSKA (reference sequence).

The sequence was obtained from a boy less than two years old with Wiskott-Aldrich syndrome, due to receive a stem cell transplant. The chain is built from TRBV20-1 and TRBJ1-2; D may be TRBD1 (5 bases). The sample here was PBMCs, taken before TCRalphabeta/CD19-depleted stem cell transplant. The CDR3 here is CSASGIQRVQGGGGYGYTF. The CDR3 DNA reads TGCAGTGCTAGTGGCATCCAACGGGTCCAAGGTGGGGGGGGCTATGGCTACACCTTC.